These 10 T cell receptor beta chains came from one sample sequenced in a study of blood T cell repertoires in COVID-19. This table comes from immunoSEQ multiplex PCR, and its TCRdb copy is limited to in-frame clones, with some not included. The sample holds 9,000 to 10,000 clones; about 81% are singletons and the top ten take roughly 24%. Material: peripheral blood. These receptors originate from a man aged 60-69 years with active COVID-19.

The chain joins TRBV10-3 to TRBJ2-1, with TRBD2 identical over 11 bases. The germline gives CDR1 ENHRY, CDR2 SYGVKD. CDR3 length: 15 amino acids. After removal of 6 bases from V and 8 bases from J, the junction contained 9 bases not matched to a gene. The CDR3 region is CAISLAGGPGDEQFF. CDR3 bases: TGTGCCATCAGCTTAGCGGGAGGGCCGGGGGATGAGCAGTTCTTC.

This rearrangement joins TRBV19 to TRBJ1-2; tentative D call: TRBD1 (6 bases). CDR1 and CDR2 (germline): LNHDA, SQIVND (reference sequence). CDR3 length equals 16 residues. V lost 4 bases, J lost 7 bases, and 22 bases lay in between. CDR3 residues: CASSTQSQGMRFGYTF. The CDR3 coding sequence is TGTGCCAGTAGTACCCAATCACAGGGCATGAGGTTTGGCTACACCTTC.

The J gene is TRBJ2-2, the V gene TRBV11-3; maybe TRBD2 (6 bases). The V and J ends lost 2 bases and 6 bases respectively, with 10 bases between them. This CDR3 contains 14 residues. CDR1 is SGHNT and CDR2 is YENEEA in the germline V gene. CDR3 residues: CASSLRGSAGELFF. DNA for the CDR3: TGTGCCAGCAGCTTACGGGGGTCCGCCGGGGAGCTGTTTTTT.

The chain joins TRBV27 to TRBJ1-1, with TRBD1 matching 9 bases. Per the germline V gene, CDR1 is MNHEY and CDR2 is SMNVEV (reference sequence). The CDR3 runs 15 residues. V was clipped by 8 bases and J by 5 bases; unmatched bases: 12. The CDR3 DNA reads TGTGCCAGCTCCAAAACAGGGGGCGCTTGGACTGAAGCTTTCTTT. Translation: CASSKTGGAWTEAFF.

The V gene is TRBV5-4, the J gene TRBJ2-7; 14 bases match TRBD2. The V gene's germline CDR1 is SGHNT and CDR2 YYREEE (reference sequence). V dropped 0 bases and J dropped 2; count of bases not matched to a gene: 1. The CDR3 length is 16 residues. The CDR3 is CASSLGGLAGAYEQYF. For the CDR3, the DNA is TGTGCCAGCAGCTTGGGGGGACTAGCGGGAGCCTACGAGCAGTACTTC. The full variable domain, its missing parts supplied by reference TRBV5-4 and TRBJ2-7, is ETGVTQSPTHLIKTRGQQVTLRCSSQSGHNTVSWYQQALGQGPQFIFQYYREEENGRGNFPPRFSGLQFPNYSSELNVNALELDDSALYLCASSLGGLAGAYEQYFGPGTRLTVT.

Written as DNA, the CDR3 is TGTGCCAGCAGTTTATTAGCGGGGGACGGCGACCAGCATTTT. Translated: CASSLLAGDGDQHF. This chain uses TRBV28 with TRBJ1-5; tentatively, D is TRBD1 (5 bases). Looked up from germline, CDR1 is MDHEN and CDR2 is SYDVKM. Trimming cost V 1 base and J 12 bases, with 16 bases left between them. CDR3 length: 14 amino acids.

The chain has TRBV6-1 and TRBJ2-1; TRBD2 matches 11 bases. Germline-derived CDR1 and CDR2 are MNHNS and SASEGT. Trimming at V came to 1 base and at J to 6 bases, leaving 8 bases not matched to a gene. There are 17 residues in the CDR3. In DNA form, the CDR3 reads TGTGCCAGCAGTGAAGTAGCGGGGGGGCCATTATCCAATGAGCAGTTCTTC. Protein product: CASSEVAGGPLSNEQFF.

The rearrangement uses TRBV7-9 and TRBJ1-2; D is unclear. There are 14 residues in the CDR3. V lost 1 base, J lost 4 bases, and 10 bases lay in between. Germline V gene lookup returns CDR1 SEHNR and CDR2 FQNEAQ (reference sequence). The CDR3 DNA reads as TGTGCCAGCAGCTTAGTAGTCTTCGGCTATGGCTACACCTTC. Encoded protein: CASSLVVFGYGYTF.

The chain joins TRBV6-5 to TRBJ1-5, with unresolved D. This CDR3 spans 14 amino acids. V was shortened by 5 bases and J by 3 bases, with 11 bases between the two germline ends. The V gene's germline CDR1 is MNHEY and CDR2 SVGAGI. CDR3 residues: CASSPLLSNQPQHF. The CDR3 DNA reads TGTGCCAGCAGTCCTCTCTTATCCAATCAGCCCCAGCATTTT.

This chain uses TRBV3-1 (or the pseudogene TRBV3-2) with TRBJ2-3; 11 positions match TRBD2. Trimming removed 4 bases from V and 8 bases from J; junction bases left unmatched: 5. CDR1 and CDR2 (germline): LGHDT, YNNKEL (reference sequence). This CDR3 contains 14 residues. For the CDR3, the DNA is TGTGCCAGCAGCCCAACTAGCGGGGGCCTTACGCAGTATTTT. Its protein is CASSPTSGGLTQYF.